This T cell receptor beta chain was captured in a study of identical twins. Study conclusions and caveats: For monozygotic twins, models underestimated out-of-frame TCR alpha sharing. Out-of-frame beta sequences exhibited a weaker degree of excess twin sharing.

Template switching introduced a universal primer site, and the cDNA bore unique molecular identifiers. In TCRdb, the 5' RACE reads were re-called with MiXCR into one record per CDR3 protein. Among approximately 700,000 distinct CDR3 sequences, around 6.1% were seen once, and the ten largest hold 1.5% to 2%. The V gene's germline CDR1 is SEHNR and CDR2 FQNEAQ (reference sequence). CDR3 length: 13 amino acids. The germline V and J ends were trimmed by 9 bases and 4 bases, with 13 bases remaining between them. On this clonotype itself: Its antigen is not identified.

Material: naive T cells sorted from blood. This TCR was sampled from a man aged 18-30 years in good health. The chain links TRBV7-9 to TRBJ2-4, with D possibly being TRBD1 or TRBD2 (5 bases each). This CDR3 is CASETREKNIQYF. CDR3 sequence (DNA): TGTGCCAGTGAGACCAGGGAGAAAAACATTCAGTACTTC. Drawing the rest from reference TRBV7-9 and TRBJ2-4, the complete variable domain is DTGVSQNPRHKITKRGQNVTFRCDPISEHNRLYWYRQTLGQGPEFLTYFQNEAQLEKSRLLSDRFSAERPKGSFSTLEIQRTEQGDSAMYLCASETREKNIQYFGAGTRLSVL.